This TCR beta chain was found in a study of control samples from healthy donors and cancer patients. The CDR3 contains 13 residues. Germline-derived CDR1 and CDR2 are SGHTA and FQGNSA. V was shortened by 1 base and J by 3 bases, with 6 bases between the two germline ends. The method was immunoSEQ multiplex PCR; TCRdb's version includes in-frame clones alone and lacks a portion of them. The sample carries about 180,000 clones, around nine tenths recorded once. The chain is built from TRBV7-2 and TRBJ1-1; no firm D call. This TCR came from a man aged 25 to 45 in good health. The sequenced sample was blood. CDR3: CASSLGPYTEAFF. The CDR3 nucleotides are TGTGCCAGCAGCTTAGGGCCTTACACTGAAGCTTTCTTT.